This record concerns one T cell receptor beta chain sequence. Original analysis: By means of reference gene primer amplification, nucleated cell counts were estimated. Method: immunoSEQ multiplex PCR; TCRdb's copy keeps in-frame clones and lacks some. V and J calls and clone size are given by that table; D and trimming were obtained from the DNA. The data show 240,000 or so clones, with about 83% seen just once and 2% to 2.5% held by the top ten. Germline lookup yields CDR1 GTSNPN and CDR2 SVGIG (reference sequence). CDR3 length: 15 residues. V was clipped by 2 bases and J by 3 bases; unmatched bases: 6. The record originates from a study of blood T cell repertoires in COVID-19.

The rearrangement links TRBV30 to TRBJ2-3, with 9 positions matching TRBD1. Sequencing was done on a sample of PBMCs or T cells enriched from blood (not recorded which). This TCR derives from a woman in her fifties or sixties who had recovered from COVID-19. CDR3 in DNA: TGTGCCTGGAGTCTGGACAGGGGTGGGACAGATACGCAGTATTTT. This translates into CAWSLDRGGTDTQYF.